These T cell receptor beta chains were read from a single sample in a study of blood T cell repertoires in COVID-19. Using immunoSEQ multiplex PCR, the repertoire was profiled, and TCRdb retains in-frame clones only, with some absent. The table includes roughly 190,000 clones, around 83% detected once. The sample comprised peripheral blood. These receptors all come from a woman aged 40 to 55 with acute or convalescent COVID-19. Both conserved end residues are part of each CDR3. The D gene is left open where the match is weak. Not every row has a clone size; where given, it reads once, few, many or a size class.

CDR3aa: CASIPGQGGLGYTF; CDR3nt: TGTGCCAGCATTCCGGGACAGGGTGGTCTAGGCTACACCTTC; j_gene: TRBJ1-2; d_gene: TRBD1; len: 14; abundance: .; v_gene: TRBV6-6
CDR3aa: CATRQGDEQYF; CDR3nt: TGTGCCACCCGACAGGGGGACGAGCAGTACTTC; j_gene: TRBJ2-7; d_gene: TRBD1; len: 11; abundance: once; v_gene: TRBV2
CDR3aa: CASSFGGGITGELFF; CDR3nt: TGTGCCAGTAGTTTTGGGGGCGGCATAACCGGGGAGCTGTTTTTT; j_gene: TRBJ2-2; d_gene: .; len: 15; abundance: few; v_gene: TRBV19
CDR3aa: CASSAMRQHYEQYF; CDR3nt: TGTGCCAGCTCCGCCATGAGACAACACTACGAGCAGTACTTC; j_gene: TRBJ2-7; d_gene: .; len: 14; abundance: few; v_gene: TRBV18
CDR3aa: CASSFSGRDGNEQFF; CDR3nt: TGCGCCAGCAGCTTTAGCGGGAGGGATGGTAATGAGCAGTTCTTC; j_gene: TRBJ2-1; d_gene: TRBD2; len: 15; abundance: .; v_gene: TRBV5-1
CDR3aa: CASRAGLAGETQYF; CDR3nt: TGCGCCAGCAGGGCGGGACTAGCGGGCGAGACCCAGTACTTC; j_gene: TRBJ2-5; d_gene: TRBD2; len: 14; abundance: .; v_gene: TRBV5-1
CDR3aa: CAWSVAGIRGGYTF; CDR3nt: TGTGCCTGGAGTGTGGCAGGGATACGTGGAGGCTACACCTTC; j_gene: TRBJ1-2; d_gene: .; len: 14; abundance: once; v_gene: TRBV30
CDR3aa: CASSSSYAETQYF; CDR3nt: TGCGCCAGCAGCTCTAGCTATGCCGAGACCCAGTACTTC; j_gene: TRBJ2-5; d_gene: .; len: 13; abundance: .; v_gene: TRBV5-1
CDR3aa: CASSYSKPPGGQFF; CDR3nt: TGTGCCAGCAGTTACTCGAAGCCCCCGGGGGGGCAGTTCTTC; j_gene: TRBJ2-1; d_gene: TRBD2; len: 14; abundance: .; v_gene: TRBV6-2/TRBV6-3
CDR3aa: CSASPGEYTQYF; CDR3nt: TGCAGTGCTAGTCCAGGGGAGTATACGCAGTATTTT; j_gene: TRBJ2-3; d_gene: .; len: 12; abundance: .; v_gene: TRBV20-1
CDR3aa: CAISETGVIVGANVLTF; CDR3nt: TGTGCCATCAGTGAAACTGGTGTAATAGTTGGGGCCAACGTCCTGACTTTC; j_gene: TRBJ2-6; d_gene: .; len: 17; abundance: once; v_gene: TRBV10-3
CDR3aa: CAIEAMTGELFF; CDR3nt: TGTGCCATCGAGGCAATGACCGGGGAGCTGTTTTTT; j_gene: TRBJ2-2; d_gene: .; len: 12; abundance: few; v_gene: TRBV10-3
CDR3aa: CASSEVTGSSGNTIYF; CDR3nt: TGTGCCAGCAGTGAAGTGACAGGCTCCTCTGGAAACACCATATATTTT; j_gene: TRBJ1-3; d_gene: .; len: 16; abundance: .; v_gene: TRBV6-1
CDR3aa: CASSYQGWYEQYF; CDR3nt: TGTGCCAGCAGTTATCAGGGGTGGTACGAGCAGTACTTC; j_gene: TRBJ2-7; d_gene: .; len: 13; abundance: .; v_gene: TRBV6-1
CDR3aa: CASSPGDSNEKLFF; CDR3nt: TGTGCCAGCTCACCAGGGGACAGTAATGAAAAACTGTTTTTT; j_gene: TRBJ1-4; d_gene: TRBD1; len: 14; abundance: .; v_gene: TRBV18
CDR3aa: CASSLPGQTSTDTQYF; CDR3nt: TGCGCCAGCAGCTTACCGGGACAGACGAGCACAGATACGCAGTATTTT; j_gene: TRBJ2-3; d_gene: TRBD1; len: 16; abundance: .; v_gene: TRBV5-1
CDR3aa: CASSQGQASTDTQYF; CDR3nt: TGTGCCAGCAGCCAAGGACAGGCCAGCACAGATACGCAGTATTTT; j_gene: TRBJ2-3; d_gene: .; len: 15; abundance: few; v_gene: TRBV3-1/TRBV3-2
CDR3aa: CASSRSGTYEQYF; CDR3nt: TGTGCCAGCTCACGGAGCGGAACCTACGAGCAGTACTTC; j_gene: TRBJ2-7; d_gene: .; len: 13; abundance: once; v_gene: TRBV18